The sequence of this T cell receptor (beta chain) was determined in a study of CXCR3-negative and CXCR3-positive naive CD8 T cells. In the study overall: Cumulative TRB read yield was some 140 million, averaging about 1.5 +/- 0.3 million per library. Whole-study findings and limits: TRB CDR3 properties indicated TCR strength, while surface CD5 was similar across naive subsets. CXCR3-expressing naive cells carried TRB CDR3s more hydrophobic than those of CXCR3-negative naive cells. Memory CD8+ T cell repertoires were far less diverse than both naive subsets.

Researchers prepared the TRB cDNA libraries using 5' RACE with UMI labels. TCRdb re-called the 5' RACE reads and gives one entry per CDR3 protein, without DNA. The sample totals over 70,000 distinct CDR3 sequences; its top ten clones hold less than 0.85%. Germline CDR1 SEHNR, CDR2 FQNEAQ (reference sequence). CDR3 length: 18 residues. A remark on this clonotype: No antigen is known for it.

The chain has TRBV7-9 and TRBJ2-7; TCRdb lists TRBD2, though no DNA is available to test this call. The TCR was taken from a human donor in good health. Some clones in this sample may be carry-over from other donors' samples. The sequenced sample was naive CXCR3+ CD8+ T cells from blood. Subset given: CD45RO-CCR7+CD27+CD95- naive CD8+ T cells expressing CXCR3 (TNR3+). This chain's CDR3 is CASSSNPTLAGQSYEQYF.